These T cell receptor beta chains were read from a single sample in a study of T-cell reconstitution after alpha-beta-depleted transplantation in children. TCRdb used MiXCR to reprocess the PCR reads, holding one entry per CDR3 protein. Of about 500,000 distinct CDR3 sequences listed, 32% were seen once; the top ten hold about 2.3%. This material consisted of PBMCs from the stem cell graft donor, taken from the stem cell graft. The receptors shown here come from a human donor who donated a stem cell graft to a child with aplastic anemia. Each CDR3 is given with its conserved first and last residue. A D gene is named only where the DNA matches it firmly. Clone size is stated in some rows and not others, as once, few, many or a class when expanded.

D: TRBD2; size: -; V: TRBV7-2; J: TRBJ2-2; CDR3: CASSQHFLAGGNTGELFF; DNA: TGTGCCAGCAGCCAGCACTTTTTAGCGGGAGGGAACACCGGGGAGCTGTTTTTT
D: -; size: -; V: TRBV11-2; J: TRBJ2-1; CDR3: CASSPFPGDSYNEQFF; DNA: TGTGCCAGCAGCCCTTTCCCTGGGGACTCCTACAATGAGCAGTTCTTC
D: TRBD2; size: -; V: TRBV20-1; J: TRBJ2-1; CDR3: CSAPCAASGRPFF; DNA: TGCAGTGCCCCCTGCGCGGCTAGCGGGAGACCATTCTTC
D: -; size: -; V: TRBV6-5; J: TRBJ2-5; CDR3: CASSYPDRTYQETQYF; DNA: TGTGCCAGCAGTTACCCAGACAGGACGTACCAAGAGACCCAGTACTTC
D: -; size: -; V: TRBV3-1; J: TRBJ1-4; CDR3: CASSQEQGWAGEKLFF; DNA: TGTGCCAGCAGCCAAGAACAGGGTTGGGCGGGTGAAAAACTGTTTTTT
D: -; size: -; V: TRBV12-3/TRBV12-4; J: TRBJ2-3; CDR3: CASSRYGSTDTQYF; DNA: TGTGCCAGCAGTCGTTACGGGAGCACAGATACGCAGTATTTT
D: TRBD1; size: -; V: TRBV18; J: TRBJ2-2; CDR3: CASSPATGKGAGELFF; DNA: TGTGCCAGCTCACCTGCGACAGGGAAGGGCGCCGGGGAGCTGTTTTTT
D: TRBD1; size: few; V: TRBV27; J: TRBJ2-5; CDR3: CASSSNRDRGRGETQYF; DNA: TGTGCCAGCAGTTCCAACCGGGACAGGGGGCGGGGAGAGACCCAGTACTTC
D: TRBD1; size: -; V: TRBV6-5; J: TRBJ1-6; CDR3: CASSSGTGSSPLHF; DNA: TGTGCCAGCAGTTCCGGGACAGGGAGCTCACCCCTCCACTTT
D: TRBD2; size: few; V: TRBV5-1; J: TRBJ2-1; CDR3: CASSSGTTHEQFF; DNA: TGCGCCAGCAGCTCCGGGACTACACATGAGCAGTTCTTC
D: TRBD1; size: -; V: TRBV12-3/TRBV12-4; J: TRBJ1-3; CDR3: CASSFSRDRVSGNTIYF; DNA: TGTGCCAGCAGTTTTAGTAGGGACAGGGTCTCTGGAAACACCATATATTTT
D: -; size: -; V: TRBV19; J: TRBJ1-1; CDR3: CASSIGSPPTEAFF; DNA: TGTGCCAGTAGTATAGGGTCCCCCCCCACTGAAGCTTTCTTT
D: -; size: -; V: TRBV12-3/TRBV12-4; J: TRBJ1-1; CDR3: CASSFRSAQGTEAFF; DNA: TGTGCCAGCAGTTTTCGGTCGGCTCAGGGCACTGAAGCTTTCTTT
D: TRBD2; size: -; V: TRBV29-1; J: TRBJ2-1; CDR3: CSVNQLAGVAYNEQFF; DNA: TGCAGCGTTAACCAACTAGCGGGAGTGGCCTACAATGAGCAGTTCTTC
D: -; size: -; V: TRBV15; J: TRBJ2-1; CDR3: CATSSLNNEQFF; DNA: TGTGCCACCAGCAGTCTCAACAATGAGCAGTTCTTC
D: -; size: few; V: TRBV6-1; J: TRBJ2-1; CDR3: CASTRSTNEQFF; DNA: TGTGCCAGCACGCGATCGACAAATGAGCAGTTCTTC
D: -; size: few; V: TRBV29-1; J: TRBJ1-2; CDR3: CSVEYAGWEGSNYGYTF; DNA: TGCAGCGTTGAGTATGCGGGATGGGAGGGTTCTAACTATGGCTACACCTTC
D: TRBD2; size: -; V: TRBV20-1; J: TRBJ2-1; CDR3: CSARWLAGEQFF; DNA: TGCAGTGCTAGGTGGCTAGCGGGTGAGCAGTTCTTC
D: TRBD1; size: few; V: TRBV6-1; J: TRBJ2-7; CDR3: CASSLSGTGLSYEQYF; DNA: TGTGCCAGCAGTCTTTCCGGGACAGGGCTTTCCTACGAGCAGTACTTC
D: TRBD1; size: -; V: TRBV12-3/TRBV12-4; J: TRBJ1-4; CDR3: CASRVTGTGEGKLFF; DNA: TGTGCCAGCAGGGTAACCGGGACAGGGGAGGGAAAACTGTTTTTT
D: -; size: -; V: TRBV20-1; J: TRBJ2-1; CDR3: CSAVNRGGNEQFF; DNA: TGCAGTGCTGTCAACAGGGGAGGCAATGAGCAGTTCTTC
D: -; size: -; V: TRBV18; J: TRBJ1-5; CDR3: CASADQRTDQPQHF; DNA: TGTGCCAGCGCGGACCAACGGACCGATCAGCCCCAGCATTTT
D: -; size: -; V: TRBV29-1; J: TRBJ2-2; CDR3: CSGRFGTVKELFF; DNA: TGCAGCGGCCGGTTCGGGACCGTAAAGGAGCTGTTTTTT
D: -; size: few; V: TRBV3-1; J: TRBJ1-5; CDR3: CASSQDLGPLPQHF; DNA: TGTGCCAGCAGCCAAGATTTGGGCCCGCTACCCCAGCATTTT
D: -; size: -; V: TRBV18; J: TRBJ1-1; CDR3: CASSPPGGRNTEAFF; DNA: TGTGCCAGCTCACCACCCGGGGGCCGGAACACTGAAGCTTTCTTT
D: -; size: -; V: TRBV28; J: TRBJ1-1; CDR3: CAGGENTEAFF; DNA: TGTGCCGGAGGAGAGAACACTGAAGCTTTCTTT
D: -; size: few; V: TRBV20-1; J: TRBJ2-7; CDR3: CSARDFSSSYEQYF; DNA: TGCAGTGCTAGAGATTTCTCGTCGAGCTACGAGCAGTACTTC
D: -; size: few; V: TRBV4-3; J: TRBJ1-1; CDR3: CASSQEFGGTEAFF; DNA: TGCGCCAGCAGCCAAGAGTTCGGCGGCACTGAAGCTTTCTTT
D: -; size: -; V: TRBV12-3/TRBV12-4; J: TRBJ2-1; CDR3: CASSKIASKGQFF; DNA: TGTGCCAGCAGCAAAATAGCCTCCAAAGGACAGTTCTTC
D: TRBD1; size: few; V: TRBV12-3/TRBV12-4; J: TRBJ1-2; CDR3: CASSLTGTGGLGYTF; DNA: TGTGCCAGCAGCCTAACCGGGACAGGGGGCCTTGGCTACACCTTC
D: -; size: -; V: TRBV3-1; J: TRBJ1-5; CDR3: CASSQSSDNQPQHF; DNA: TGTGCCAGCAGCCAAAGCAGTGACAATCAGCCCCAGCATTTT
D: -; size: -; V: TRBV6-5; J: TRBJ1-1; CDR3: CASSYSIDRNTEAFF; DNA: TGTGCCAGCAGTTACTCTATTGACAGGAACACTGAAGCTTTCTTT
D: -; size: -; V: TRBV5-1; J: TRBJ2-7; CDR3: CASRTGGPSNYEQYF; DNA: TGCGCCAGCAGGACGGGCGGGCCATCGAACTACGAGCAGTACTTC
D: -; size: few; V: TRBV20-1; J: TRBJ2-1; CDR3: CSAGSGSYNEQFF; DNA: TGCAGCGCAGGGAGCGGCTCCTACAATGAGCAGTTCTTC
D: -; size: few; V: TRBV7-3; J: TRBJ2-3; CDR3: CASSPRDSYTDTQYF; DNA: TGTGCCAGCAGCCCGCGGGACTCGTACACAGATACGCAGTATTTT
D: -; size: -; V: TRBV30; J: TRBJ1-2; CDR3: CAWMTLGEYGYTF; DNA: TGTGCCTGGATGACTCTGGGCGAATATGGCTACACCTTC
D: TRBD2; size: -; V: TRBV5-6; J: TRBJ2-3; CDR3: CASKPSGRIRTDTQYF; DNA: TGTGCCAGCAAGCCTAGCGGGAGGATACGGACAGATACGCAGTATTTT
D: TRBD1; size: -; V: TRBV5-6; J: TRBJ2-1; CDR3: CASSLGGTGTGNEQFF; DNA: TGTGCCAGCAGCTTGGGCGGGACAGGGACGGGCAATGAGCAGTTCTTC
D: -; size: many; V: TRBV7-3; J: TRBJ1-1; CDR3: CASSFGQGGTEAFF; DNA: TGTGCCAGCAGCTTTGGGCAGGGAGGCACTGAAGCTTTCTTT
D: -; size: few; V: TRBV4-3; J: TRBJ2-5; CDR3: CASSQGPGLETQYF; DNA: TGCGCCAGCAGCCAAGGGCCGGGATTGGAGACCCAGTACTTC
D: -; size: -; V: TRBV12-3/TRBV12-4; J: TRBJ1-5; CDR3: CASARGRGNQPQHF; DNA: TGTGCCAGCGCCAGGGGCAGGGGCAATCAGCCCCAGCATTTT
D: -; size: -; V: TRBV12-3/TRBV12-4; J: TRBJ1-1; CDR3: CASSFRPDTEAFF; DNA: TGTGCCAGCAGTTTCCGGCCGGACACTGAAGCTTTCTTT
D: -; size: few; V: TRBV12-3/TRBV12-4; J: TRBJ1-1; CDR3: CASSLAPTEAFF; DNA: TGTGCCAGCAGTTTAGCGCCCACTGAAGCTTTCTTT
D: -; size: many; V: TRBV28; J: TRBJ2-7; CDR3: CASSLSGEQYF; DNA: TGTGCCAGCAGTTTATCCGGCGAGCAGTACTTC
D: -; size: -; V: TRBV5-1; J: TRBJ2-2; CDR3: CASSLVSGHNTGELFF; DNA: TGCGCCAGCAGCTTAGTTTCGGGACATAACACCGGGGAGCTGTTTTTT
D: TRBD1; size: few; V: TRBV27; J: TRBJ1-6; CDR3: CASSYGQGNSPLHF; DNA: TGTGCCAGCAGTTATGGACAGGGTAATTCACCCCTCCACTTT
D: -; size: -; V: TRBV14; J: TRBJ2-7; CDR3: CASSQGLRGHEQYF; DNA: TGTGCCAGCAGCCAAGGGCTCAGGGGCCACGAGCAGTACTTC
D: -; size: -; V: TRBV19; J: TRBJ2-1; CDR3: CASSIDRTGGGGWNEQFF; DNA: TGTGCCAGTAGTATAGATCGAACGGGAGGAGGGGGGTGGAATGAGCAGTTCTTC
D: -; size: few; V: TRBV18; J: TRBJ1-4; CDR3: CASSPLAGAGREKLFF; DNA: TGTGCCAGCTCACCATTAGCCGGGGCCGGTAGAGAAAAACTGTTTTTT
D: -; size: -; V: TRBV9; J: TRBJ2-7; CDR3: CASSNPSSYEQYF; DNA: TGTGCCAGCAGCAACCCGAGCTCCTACGAGCAGTACTTC
D: -; size: -; V: TRBV6-1; J: TRBJ1-1; CDR3: CASNIRAGTEAFF; DNA: TGTGCCAGCAACATCAGGGCGGGAACTGAAGCTTTCTTT
D: -; size: once; V: TRBV6-2/TRBV6-3; J: TRBJ1-1; CDR3: CASSYVGGAYTEAFF; DNA: TGTGCCAGCAGTTACGTTGGGGGCGCGTATACTGAAGCTTTCTTT
D: TRBD1; size: -; V: TRBV6-1; J: TRBJ2-2; CDR3: CASTTRDRGYTGELFF; DNA: TGTGCCAGCACCACCCGGGACAGGGGGTACACCGGGGAGCTGTTTTTT
D: -; size: -; V: TRBV28; J: TRBJ1-5; CDR3: CASSLGTRPQPQHF; DNA: TGTGCCAGCAGTTTGGGAACCCGGCCTCAGCCCCAGCATTTT